The 9 T cell receptor beta chains below were found in one sample sequenced in a study of identical twins. In TCRdb, the 5' RACE reads were re-called with MiXCR into one record per CDR3 protein. The profile covers 700,000 to 950,000 distinct CDR3 sequences, with roughly an eighth appearing a single time and around 1.6% taken by the ten largest. This sample also appeared in a second study, on yellow fever vaccine responses in identical twins.

Sequences were obtained from PBMCs. The source is a young woman in good health.

CDR3 in DNA: TGTGCCAGCAGCCAAGAGGCCCTAGCGGGGTACACAGATACGCAGTATTTT. Protein: CASSQEALAGYTDTQYF. This chain joins TRBV4-2 and TRBJ2-3; 9 nucleotides match TRBD2. CDR1 and CDR2 from the germline V gene are LGHNA and YNFKEQ. V was clipped by 0 bases and J by 2 bases; unmatched bases: 6. The CDR3 is 17 residues long.

The V call is TRBV5-1, the J call TRBJ2-1; 8 bases align to TRBD1. From germline, CDR1 is SGHRS and CDR2 YFSETQ. This CDR3 has 17 residues. V lost 0 bases, J lost 0 bases, and 5 bases stayed unmatched. CDR3 residues: CASSLALTGGSYNEQFF. The CDR3 DNA is TGCGCCAGCAGCTTGGCGCTAACAGGGGGCTCCTACAATGAGCAGTTCTTC.

The gene calls are TRBV19 and TRBJ2-2, with D possibly matching TRBD2 (5 bases). The germline V gene has CDR1 LNHDA and CDR2 SQIVND (reference sequence). The CDR3 sequence is 21 residues long. The V end lost 6 bases, the J end lost 4 bases, and 33 bases lay between the germline ends. The CDR3 loop reads CASSEPPSTRNFYVGTGELFF. In DNA form, the CDR3 reads TGTGCCAGTAGCGAACCCCCCTCTACTAGAAACTTTTACGTGGGCACCGGGGAGCTGTTTTTT.

This clonotype turned up a few times. The V and J genes are TRBV5-1 and TRBJ1-1; D gene uncertain. Germline values: CDR1 SGHRS, CDR2 YFSETQ. The CDR3 consists of 14 residues. V lost 3 bases and J 1 base, leaving 10 bases between the germline ends. The CDR3 region is CASSYAPGNTEAFF. The CDR3 DNA reads TGCGCCAGCAGCTACGCCCCAGGGAACACTGAAGCTTTCTTT.

This clonotype was seen a few times. V usage is TRBV10-3 and J usage is TRBJ2-1, with 7 bases aligning to TRBD2. With V trimmed by 6 bases and J by 9 bases, 8 bases remained unmatched. The germline V gene encodes CDR1 ENHRY and CDR2 SYGVKD. The CDR3 has 13 residues. CDR3 sequence (DNA): TGTGCCATCAGCTACGGACTAGTCGGTGAGCAGTTCTTC. It yields the protein CAISYGLVGEQFF.

The chain links TRBV5-1 to TRBJ2-6, with D unclear. Germline-derived CDR1 and CDR2 are SGHRS and YFSETQ. The length of the CDR3 is 15 residues. The V and J ends lost 3 bases and 0 bases respectively, with 7 bases between them. CDR3 residues: CASSSTVSGANVLTF. The CDR3 DNA is TGCGCCAGCAGCTCAACAGTCTCTGGGGCCAACGTCCTGACTTTC.

This clonotype was seen many times. The J gene is TRBJ1-1, the V gene TRBV5-1, with no clear D. Germline V gene sequence: CDR1 SGHRS, CDR2 YFSETQ. The CDR3 is 13 amino acids. V gave up 4 bases and J gave up 5 bases, with 12 bases separating them. CDR3 sequence: CASSRAKGTEAFF. The CDR3 DNA is TGCGCCAGCAGCCGGGCCAAAGGGACTGAAGCTTTCTTT.

This chain joins TRBV20-1 and TRBJ2-5; 9 nucleotides match TRBD2. Germline-derived CDR1 and CDR2 are DFQATT and SNEGSKA (reference sequence). V gave up 5 bases and J gave up 2 bases; unmatched junction bases: 12. The CDR3 length is 16 residues. CDR3 nucleotide sequence: TGCAGTGCTGACCCTTCTAGCGGGGCGCTACAAGAGACCCAGTACTTC. Translated, it gives CSADPSSGALQETQYF.

This clonotype was seen a few times. This chain joins TRBV11-3 and TRBJ2-7; 10 bases are shared with TRBD2. The germline V gene has CDR1 SGHNT and CDR2 YENEEA. Unmatched junction bases numbered 6, after V lost 0 bases and J lost 7 bases. The CDR3 has 15 residues. This CDR3 reads CASSLEVLAGYEQYV. CDR3 coding DNA: TGTGCCAGCAGCTTAGAGGTACTAGCGGGGTATGAGCAGTACGTC.